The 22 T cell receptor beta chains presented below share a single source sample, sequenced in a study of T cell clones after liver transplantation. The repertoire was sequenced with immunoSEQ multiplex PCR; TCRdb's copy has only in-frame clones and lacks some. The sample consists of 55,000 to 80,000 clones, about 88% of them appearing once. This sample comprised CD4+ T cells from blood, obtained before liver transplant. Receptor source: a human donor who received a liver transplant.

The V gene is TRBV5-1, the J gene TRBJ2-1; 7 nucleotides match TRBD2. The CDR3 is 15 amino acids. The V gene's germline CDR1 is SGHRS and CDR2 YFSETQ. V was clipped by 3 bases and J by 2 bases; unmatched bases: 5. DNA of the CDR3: TGCGCCAGCAGCTCGGGACTACTTACCTACAATGAGCAGTTCTTC. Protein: CASSSGLLTYNEQFF.

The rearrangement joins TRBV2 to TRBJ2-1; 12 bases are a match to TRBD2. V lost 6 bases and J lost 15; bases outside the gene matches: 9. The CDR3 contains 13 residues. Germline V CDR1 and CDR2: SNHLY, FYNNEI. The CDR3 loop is CASRPGLAGSGFF. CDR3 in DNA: TGTGCCAGCAGACCGGGACTAGCGGGTTCTGGGTTCTTC.

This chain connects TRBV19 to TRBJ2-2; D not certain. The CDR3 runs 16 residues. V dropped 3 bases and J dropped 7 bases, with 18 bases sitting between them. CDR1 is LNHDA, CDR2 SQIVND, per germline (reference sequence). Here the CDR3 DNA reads TGTGCCAGTAGTATTGTGATGGTTCTGAGACACGGGGAGCTGTTTTTT. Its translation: CASSIVMVLRHGELFF.

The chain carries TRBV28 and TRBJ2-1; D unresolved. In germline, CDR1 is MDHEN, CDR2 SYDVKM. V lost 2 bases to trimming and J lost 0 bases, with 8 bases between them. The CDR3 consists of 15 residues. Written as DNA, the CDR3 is TGTGCCAGCAGTTTAGGTGGGCCCTCCTACAATGAGCAGTTCTTC. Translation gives CASSLGGPSYNEQFF.

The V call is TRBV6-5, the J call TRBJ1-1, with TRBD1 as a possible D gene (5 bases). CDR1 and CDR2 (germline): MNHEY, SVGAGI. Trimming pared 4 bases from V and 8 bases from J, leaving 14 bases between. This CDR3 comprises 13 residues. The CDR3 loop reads CASSFRGAREAFF. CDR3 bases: TGTGCCAGCAGTTTTCGAGGGGCGCGGGAAGCTTTCTTT.

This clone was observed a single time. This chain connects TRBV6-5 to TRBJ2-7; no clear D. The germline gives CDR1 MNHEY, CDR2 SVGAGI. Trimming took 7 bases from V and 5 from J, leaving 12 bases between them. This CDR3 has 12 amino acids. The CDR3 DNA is TGTGCCAGCAAGGACCTATCCAACGAGCAGTACTTC. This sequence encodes CASKDLSNEQYF.

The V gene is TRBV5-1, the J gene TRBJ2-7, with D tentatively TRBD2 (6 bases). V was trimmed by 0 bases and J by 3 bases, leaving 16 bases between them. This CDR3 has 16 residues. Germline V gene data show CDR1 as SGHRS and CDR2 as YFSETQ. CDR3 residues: CASSLGGAGRLYEQYF. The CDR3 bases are TGCGCCAGCAGCTTGGGAGGGGCGGGACGCCTCTACGAGCAGTACTTC.

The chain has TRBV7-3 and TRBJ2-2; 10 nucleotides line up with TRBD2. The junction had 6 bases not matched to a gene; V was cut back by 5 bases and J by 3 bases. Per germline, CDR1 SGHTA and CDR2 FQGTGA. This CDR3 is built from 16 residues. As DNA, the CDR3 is TGTGCCAGCAGCCCGCTAGCGGGAGAGGACACCGGGGAGCTGTTTTTT. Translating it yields CASSPLAGEDTGELFF.

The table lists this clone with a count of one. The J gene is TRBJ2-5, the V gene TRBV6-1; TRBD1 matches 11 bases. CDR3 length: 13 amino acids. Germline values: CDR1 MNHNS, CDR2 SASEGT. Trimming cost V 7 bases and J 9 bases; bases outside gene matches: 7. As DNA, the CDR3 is TGTGCCAGCACGACCGGGACAGGGGGGGCCCAGTACTTC. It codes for CASTTGTGGAQYF.

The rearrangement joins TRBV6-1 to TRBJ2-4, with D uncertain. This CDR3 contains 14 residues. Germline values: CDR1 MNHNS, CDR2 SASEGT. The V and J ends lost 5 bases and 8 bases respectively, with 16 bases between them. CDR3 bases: TGTGCCAGCAGTAACATCGATCAGATGGACATTCAGTACTTC. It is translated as CASSNIDQMDIQYF.

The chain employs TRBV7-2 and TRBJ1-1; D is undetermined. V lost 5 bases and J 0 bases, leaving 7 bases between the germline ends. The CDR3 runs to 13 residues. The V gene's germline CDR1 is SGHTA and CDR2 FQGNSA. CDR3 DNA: TGTGCCAGCAGCCTGAGTATGAACACTGAAGCTTTCTTT. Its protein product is CASSLSMNTEAFF. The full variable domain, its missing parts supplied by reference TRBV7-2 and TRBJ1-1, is GAGVSQSPSNKVTEKGKDVELRCDPISGHTALYWYRQSLGQGLEFLIYFQGNSAPDKSGLPSDRFSAERTGGSVSTLTIQRTQQEDSAVYLCASSLSMNTEAFFGQGTRLTVV.

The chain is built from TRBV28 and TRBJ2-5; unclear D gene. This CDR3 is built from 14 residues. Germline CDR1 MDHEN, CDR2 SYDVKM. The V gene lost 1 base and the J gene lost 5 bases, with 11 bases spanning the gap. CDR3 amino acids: CASSLLGMGETQYF. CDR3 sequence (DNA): TGTGCCAGCAGTTTATTAGGAATGGGGGAGACCCAGTACTTC. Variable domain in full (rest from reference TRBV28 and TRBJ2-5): DVKVTQSSRYLVKRTGEKVFLECVQDMDHENMFWYRQDPGLGLRLIYFSYDVKMKEKGDIPEGYSVSREKKERFSLILESASTNQTSMYLCASSLLGMGETQYFGPGTRLLVL.

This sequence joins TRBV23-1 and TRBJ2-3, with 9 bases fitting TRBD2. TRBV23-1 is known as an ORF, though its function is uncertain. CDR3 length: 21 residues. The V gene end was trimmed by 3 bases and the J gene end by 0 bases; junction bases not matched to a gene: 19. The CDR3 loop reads CASSQGGGDKTEPSSTDTQYF. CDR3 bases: TGCGCCAGCAGTCAGGGCGGGGGGGACAAGACGGAACCTTCTAGCACAGATACGCAGTATTTT.

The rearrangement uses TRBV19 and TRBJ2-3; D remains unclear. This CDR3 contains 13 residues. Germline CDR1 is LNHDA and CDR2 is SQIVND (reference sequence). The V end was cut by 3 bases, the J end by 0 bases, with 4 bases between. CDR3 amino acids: CASSIPSTDTQYF. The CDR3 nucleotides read TGTGCCAGTAGTATTCCGAGCACAGATACGCAGTATTTT. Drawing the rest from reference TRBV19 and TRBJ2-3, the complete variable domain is DGGITQSPKYLFRKEGQNVTLSCEQNLNHDAMYWYRQDPGQGLRLIYYSQIVNDFQKGDIAEGYSVSREKKESFPLTVTSAQKNPTAFYLCASSIPSTDTQYFGPGTRLTVL.

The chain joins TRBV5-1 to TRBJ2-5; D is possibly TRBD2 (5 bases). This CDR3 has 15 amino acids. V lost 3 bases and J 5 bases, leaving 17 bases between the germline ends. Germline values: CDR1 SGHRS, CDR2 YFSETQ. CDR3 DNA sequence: TGCGCCAGCAGCTGGGGAGATAGAACGGGCGAGACCCAGTACTTC. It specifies CASSWGDRTGETQYF. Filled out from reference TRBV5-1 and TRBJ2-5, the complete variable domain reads KAGVTQTPRYLIKTRGQQVTLSCSPISGHRSVSWYQQTPGQGLQFLFEYFSETQRNKGNFPGRFSGRQFSNSRSEMNVSTLELGDSALYLCASSWGDRTGETQYFGPGTRLLVL.

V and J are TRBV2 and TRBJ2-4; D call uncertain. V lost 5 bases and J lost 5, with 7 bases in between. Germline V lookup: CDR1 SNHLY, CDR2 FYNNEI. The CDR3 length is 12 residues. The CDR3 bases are TGTGCCAGCAGTCTTCAAGAAAACATTCAGTACTTC. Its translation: CASSLQENIQYF.

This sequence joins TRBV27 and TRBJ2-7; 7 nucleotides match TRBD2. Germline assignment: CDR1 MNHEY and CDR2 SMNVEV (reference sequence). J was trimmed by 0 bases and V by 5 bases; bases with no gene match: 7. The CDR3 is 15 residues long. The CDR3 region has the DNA TGTGCCAGCAGTACCGTGGGAGGGGCCTCCTACGAGCAGTACTTC. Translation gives CASSTVGGASYEQYF.

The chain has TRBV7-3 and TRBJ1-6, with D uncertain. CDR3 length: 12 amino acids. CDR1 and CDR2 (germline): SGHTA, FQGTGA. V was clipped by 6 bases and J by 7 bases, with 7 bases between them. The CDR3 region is CASSNPNSPLHF. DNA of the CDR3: TGTGCCAGCAGTAACCCCAATTCACCCCTCCACTTT.

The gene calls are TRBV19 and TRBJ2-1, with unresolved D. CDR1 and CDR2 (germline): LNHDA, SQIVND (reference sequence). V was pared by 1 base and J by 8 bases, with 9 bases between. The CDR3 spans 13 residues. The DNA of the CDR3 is TGTGCCAGTAGTATAGCAGCGTCGGATGAGCAGTTCTTC. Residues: CASSIAASDEQFF.

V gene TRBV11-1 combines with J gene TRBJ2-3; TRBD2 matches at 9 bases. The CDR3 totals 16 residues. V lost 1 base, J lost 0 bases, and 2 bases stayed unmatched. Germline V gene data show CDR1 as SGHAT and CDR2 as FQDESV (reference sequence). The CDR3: CASSLGTSASTDTQYF. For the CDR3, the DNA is TGTGCCAGCAGCTTAGGGACTAGCGCTAGCACAGATACGCAGTATTTT.

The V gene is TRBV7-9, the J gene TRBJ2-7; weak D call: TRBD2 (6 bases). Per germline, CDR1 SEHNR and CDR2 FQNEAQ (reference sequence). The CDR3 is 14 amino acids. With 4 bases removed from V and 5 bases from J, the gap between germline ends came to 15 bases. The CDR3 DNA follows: TGTGCCAGCAGCTGGGGGAGTGGAGGGGACGAGCAGTACTTC. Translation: CASSWGSGGDEQYF.

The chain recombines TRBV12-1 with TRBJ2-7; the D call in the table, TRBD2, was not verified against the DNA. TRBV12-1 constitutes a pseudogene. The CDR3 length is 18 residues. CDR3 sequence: CASSFVGTSGRPSYEQYF. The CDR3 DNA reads TGTGCCAGCAGCTTTGTTGGGACTAGCGGGAGACCCTCCTACGAGCAGTACTTC.